Listed below are T cell receptor beta chains from one sample, sequenced in a study of T-cell reconstitution after alpha-beta-depleted transplantation in children. Each CDR3 protein gets one entry after TCRdb re-called the PCR reads with MiXCR. The profile shows hundreds of thousands of distinct CDR3 sequences, more than 20% of them singletons. Sequencing was performed on PBMCs, mostly from graft donor cells, taken 360 days after TCRalphabeta/CD19-depleted stem cell transplant. These receptors were taken from a female patient between 2 and 10 years old who had a stem cell transplant for congenital amegakaryocytic thrombocytopenia, so the T cells may come from the graft donor. Both conserved end residues are part of each CDR3. Each record gives: V gene, J gene, D gene, clone size, CDR3 length, CDR3 DNA, CDR3 protein. D genes are given only for firm matches. The size field is filled for only some rows; it gives once, few, many or a size class.

V: TRBV30; J: TRBJ1-2; D: .; size: .; length: 14; DNA: TGTGCCTGGAGTTTGAAGGGGCCTGGCTATGGCTACACCTTC; CDR3: CAWSLKGPGYGYTF
V: TRBV7-9; J: TRBJ2-7; D: .; size: medium-sized; length: 16; DNA: TGTGCCAGCAGCGGTAAAAGGGCAGGGGTCGTTTCCGAGCAGTACTTC; CDR3: CASSGKRAGVVSEQYF
V: TRBV25-1; J: TRBJ2-5; D: TRBD1; size: .; length: 15; DNA: TGTGCCAGCAGTGCCTACAGGGGAGAGCAAGAGACCCAGTACTTC; CDR3: CASSAYRGEQETQYF
V: TRBV7-6; J: TRBJ2-5; D: TRBD2; size: once; length: 16; DNA: TGTGCCAGCAGCAAATACGGGGGGGCCGAGACGGAGACCCAGTACTTC; CDR3: CASSKYGGAETETQYF
V: TRBV18; J: TRBJ2-5; D: .; size: many; length: 13; DNA: TGTGCCAGCTCACCACTACCCCAAGAGACCCAGTACTTC; CDR3: CASSPLPQETQYF
V: TRBV29-1; J: TRBJ2-3; D: .; size: many; length: 14; DNA: TGCAGCGTTCTTCATAGCGGTCCCACAGATACGCAGTATTTT; CDR3: CSVLHSGPTDTQYF
V: TRBV3-1; J: TRBJ1-4; D: .; size: .; length: 14; DNA: TGTGCCAGCAGCCATGACGCAACTAATGAAAAACTGTTTTTT; CDR3: CASSHDATNEKLFF
V: TRBV5-1; J: TRBJ2-5; D: TRBD2; size: .; length: 18; DNA: TGCGCCAGCAGCACGGGGACTAGCGGGAGGGTGGAACAAGAGACCCAGTACTTC; CDR3: CASSTGTSGRVEQETQYF
V: TRBV27; J: TRBJ2-2; D: TRBD2; size: .; length: 16; DNA: TGTGCCAGCAGTCTTATATCGGGACTAGAGGTCGGGGAGCTGTTTTTT; CDR3: CASSLISGLEVGELFF
V: TRBV4-2; J: TRBJ2-2; D: .; size: .; length: 16; DNA: TGTGCCAGCAGCCAAGATGGAGCAGCGAACACCGGGGAGCTGTTTTTT; CDR3: CASSQDGAANTGELFF
V: TRBV27; J: TRBJ2-5; D: TRBD1; size: .; length: 15; DNA: TGTGCCAGCAGTCCGTTTTGGGACAGAAAAGAGACCCAGTACTTC; CDR3: CASSPFWDRKETQYF
V: TRBV15; J: TRBJ2-5; D: .; size: .; length: 13; DNA: TGTGCCACCAGCAGAGATCGGTCAGAGACCCAGTACTTC; CDR3: CATSRDRSETQYF
V: TRBV4-1; J: TRBJ2-7; D: .; size: few; length: 15; DNA: TGCGCCAGCAGCCAAAAACAGGGTGGGGCCTACGAGCAGTACTTC; CDR3: CASSQKQGGAYEQYF
V: TRBV7-9; J: TRBJ2-1; D: .; size: .; length: 15; DNA: TGTGCCAGCTCAACCCGGGAGGGGGCAGTCAATGAGCAGTTCTTC; CDR3: CASSTREGAVNEQFF
V: TRBV6-2/TRBV6-3; J: TRBJ1-2; D: .; size: .; length: 10; DNA: TGTGCCAGCATGGGTTATGGCTACACCTTC; CDR3: CASMGYGYTF
V: TRBV12-3/TRBV12-4; J: TRBJ2-7; D: .; size: few; length: 12; DNA: TGTGCCAGCAGCCCAATGTCCCACGAGCAGTACTTC; CDR3: CASSPMSHEQYF
V: TRBV29-1; J: TRBJ2-2; D: .; size: few; length: 13; DNA: TGCAGCGTTGAATTAGAGAACACCGGGGAGCTGTTTTTT; CDR3: CSVELENTGELFF
V: TRBV7-8; J: TRBJ2-4; D: TRBD2; size: .; length: 14; DNA: TGTGCCAGCAGCAAGACTAGCCTGTGGGACATTCAGTACTTC; CDR3: CASSKTSLWDIQYF
V: TRBV4-1; J: TRBJ2-1; D: .; size: .; length: 14; DNA: TGCGCCAGCAGCCATGGGCCAGGACACAATGAGCAGTTCTTC; CDR3: CASSHGPGHNEQFF
V: TRBV9; J: TRBJ1-5; D: .; size: .; length: 14; DNA: TGTGCCAGCGCCCCTGGGAACAGCAATCAGCCCCAGCATTTT; CDR3: CASAPGNSNQPQHF
V: TRBV19; J: TRBJ2-3; D: TRBD2; size: .; length: 13; DNA: TGTGCCAGCGACAGCGGGAGGTCAGATACGCAGTATTTT; CDR3: CASDSGRSDTQYF
V: TRBV20-1; J: TRBJ2-7; D: TRBD2; size: few; length: 15; DNA: TGCAGTGCCACAGGGTTGGGGCGGGAGGGCTACGAGCAGTACTTC; CDR3: CSATGLGREGYEQYF
V: TRBV7-6; J: TRBJ2-7; D: .; size: few; length: 16; DNA: TGTGCCAGCAGCTTAGTTCCCAGGTTGGTGACCTACGAGCAGTACTTC; CDR3: CASSLVPRLVTYEQYF
V: TRBV10-3; J: TRBJ2-1; D: TRBD2; size: few; length: 14; DNA: TGTGCCATCAGCAGCGGGACCTCCTACAATGAGCAGTTCTTC; CDR3: CAISSGTSYNEQFF
V: TRBV20-1; J: TRBJ2-5; D: TRBD2; size: .; length: 17; DNA: TGCAGTGCTAGTTACCCGGGGAGCGGGGGGGCCCAAGAGACCCAGTACTTC; CDR3: CSASYPGSGGAQETQYF
V: TRBV4-2; J: TRBJ2-3; D: .; size: few; length: 13; DNA: TGTGCCAGCGGTGCGGCTAACACAGATACGCAGTATTTT; CDR3: CASGAANTDTQYF
V: TRBV2; J: TRBJ1-6; D: TRBD1; size: .; length: 15; DNA: TGTGCCAGCAGTGAAGCCAGGGACAGTATACCACCCCTCCACTTT; CDR3: CASSEARDSIPPLHF
V: TRBV19; J: TRBJ1-1; D: TRBD1; size: .; length: 17; DNA: TGTGCCAGTAGAGTTGGTCTGGGGGGACAGGGATACACTGAAGCTTTCTTT; CDR3: CASRVGLGGQGYTEAFF
V: TRBV4-2; J: TRBJ2-2; D: TRBD1; size: few; length: 19; DNA: TGTGCCAGCAGCCAAGAGGTCCAGGTTTCCAGGGGGCGGACCGGGGAGCTGTTTTTT; CDR3: CASSQEVQVSRGRTGELFF
V: TRBV12-3/TRBV12-4; J: TRBJ1-2; D: .; size: many; length: 12; DNA: TGTGCCAGCAGCTTCGGGGGTTTTGGCTACACCTTC; CDR3: CASSFGGFGYTF
V: TRBV12-3/TRBV12-4; J: TRBJ2-1; D: .; size: many; length: 17; DNA: TGTGCCAGCAGTTTTCCCCTGGCGAGTAGCTCCTACAATGAGCAGTTCTTC; CDR3: CASSFPLASSSYNEQFF
V: TRBV10-3; J: TRBJ2-1; D: .; size: few; length: 12; DNA: TGTGCCACCACCGGACAGTTGGATGAGCAGTTCTTC; CDR3: CATTGQLDEQFF
V: TRBV28; J: TRBJ2-1; D: .; size: few; length: 17; DNA: TGTGCCAGCAGTTTATCGCTATTGGTGGACAGAAACAATGAGCAGTTCTTC; CDR3: CASSLSLLVDRNNEQFF
V: TRBV12-3/TRBV12-4; J: TRBJ1-3; D: TRBD1; size: .; length: 14; DNA: TGTGCCAGCAGTCCCGGGACAGCTGGAAACACCATATATTTT; CDR3: CASSPGTAGNTIYF
V: TRBV4-1; J: TRBJ2-7; D: TRBD2; size: .; length: 16; DNA: TGCGCCAGCAGCCGCCTCCGGAGCGGGAGGGCTTACGAGCAGTACTTC; CDR3: CASSRLRSGRAYEQYF
V: TRBV4-1; J: TRBJ1-1; D: TRBD1; size: .; length: 14; DNA: TGCGCCAGCAGCCAGGGCTACAGGGGAACTGAAGCTTTCTTT; CDR3: CASSQGYRGTEAFF
V: TRBV28; J: TRBJ2-7; D: TRBD1; size: .; length: 16; DNA: TGTGCCAGCAGTTACCTACAGGACAGGGGACTCTACGAGCAGTACTTC; CDR3: CASSYLQDRGLYEQYF
V: TRBV28; J: TRBJ2-5; D: .; size: .; length: 14; DNA: TGTGCCAGCAGTCCGAGACTGCTCCAAGAGACCCAGTACTTC; CDR3: CASSPRLLQETQYF
V: TRBV20-1; J: TRBJ2-7; D: .; size: .; length: 13; DNA: TGCAGTGCCCCACAGGGTTGGAAGGGCGAGCAGTACTTC; CDR3: CSAPQGWKGEQYF
V: TRBV20-1; J: TRBJ1-2; D: .; size: few; length: 12; DNA: TGCAGTGCTACCCCGACGGTTTATGGCTACACCTTC; CDR3: CSATPTVYGYTF
V: TRBV6-2/TRBV6-3; J: TRBJ1-2; D: TRBD1; size: .; length: 14; DNA: TGTGCCAGCAGTGCGTCAGGGGGCAACTATGGCTACACCTTC; CDR3: CASSASGGNYGYTF
V: TRBV5-1; J: TRBJ2-1; D: TRBD2; size: few; length: 15; DNA: TGCGCCAGCAGCTTCCAAGGGGGACTAGCACATGAGCAGTTCTTC; CDR3: CASSFQGGLAHEQFF
V: TRBV4-1; J: TRBJ2-2; D: .; size: few; length: 17; DNA: TGCGCCAGCAGCCACCCAAGTCGGGGGAGTCGGCCCGGGGAGCTGTTTTTT; CDR3: CASSHPSRGSRPGELFF
V: TRBV29-1; J: TRBJ2-3; D: .; size: .; length: 11; DNA: TGCAGTGCGGGACTTACAGATACGCAGTATTTT; CDR3: CSAGLTDTQYF
V: TRBV11-2; J: TRBJ2-5; D: .; size: .; length: 21; DNA: TGTGCCAGCAGCTTAGTCTTCGAAGTTAGGGTTGGGCAGGGGGGCACAAAGACCCAGTACTTC; CDR3: CASSLVFEVRVGQGGTKTQYF
V: TRBV4-3; J: TRBJ2-1; D: TRBD1; size: .; length: 13; DNA: TGCGCCACCGGACAGGGTAATTCGGGTGAGCAGTTCTTC; CDR3: CATGQGNSGEQFF
V: TRBV4-2; J: TRBJ1-4; D: TRBD1; size: few; length: 15; DNA: TGTGCCAGCAGCCAGGTGGACAGGGCCGGTGAAAAACTGTTTTTT; CDR3: CASSQVDRAGEKLFF
V: TRBV6-1; J: TRBJ2-2; D: .; size: .; length: 14; DNA: TGTGCCAGCGGCATCGCCAGGGGAACCGGGGAGCTGTTTTTT; CDR3: CASGIARGTGELFF
V: TRBV20-1; J: TRBJ1-1; D: .; size: many; length: 14; DNA: TGCAGTGCTAGTCCGGCAGGGGATAACACTGAAGCTTTCTTT; CDR3: CSASPAGDNTEAFF
V: TRBV15; J: TRBJ2-3; D: .; size: .; length: 16; DNA: TGTGCCACCAGCAGAGATTTTGGGACCACGACCGATACGCAGTATTTT; CDR3: CATSRDFGTTTDTQYF
V: TRBV30; J: TRBJ2-5; D: .; size: .; length: 13; DNA: TGTGCCTGGAGTGTGATGGGTCGAGAGACCCAGTACTTC; CDR3: CAWSVMGRETQYF
V: TRBV19; J: TRBJ2-2; D: TRBD1; size: .; length: 18; DNA: TGTGCCAGTAGTAACCCGGACAGGGGCCACCGGGACACCGGGGAGCTGTTTTTT; CDR3: CASSNPDRGHRDTGELFF
V: TRBV12-3/TRBV12-4; J: TRBJ1-5; D: TRBD1; size: few; length: 19; DNA: TGTGCCAGCAGTTTACCCACAGGGGGCACCGCGCCTAGCAATCAGCCCCAGCATTTT; CDR3: CASSLPTGGTAPSNQPQHF